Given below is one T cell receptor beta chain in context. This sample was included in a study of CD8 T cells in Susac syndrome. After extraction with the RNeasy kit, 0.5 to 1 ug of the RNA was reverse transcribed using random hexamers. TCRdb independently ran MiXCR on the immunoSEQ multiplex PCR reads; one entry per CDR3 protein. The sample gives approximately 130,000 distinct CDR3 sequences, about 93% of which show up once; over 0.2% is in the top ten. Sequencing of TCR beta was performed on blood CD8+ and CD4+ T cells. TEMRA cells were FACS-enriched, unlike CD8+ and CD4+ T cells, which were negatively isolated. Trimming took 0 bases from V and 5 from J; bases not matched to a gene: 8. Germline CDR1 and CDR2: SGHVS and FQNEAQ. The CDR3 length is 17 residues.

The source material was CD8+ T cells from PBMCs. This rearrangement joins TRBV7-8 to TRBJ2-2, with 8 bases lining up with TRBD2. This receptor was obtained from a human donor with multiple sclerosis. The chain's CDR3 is CASSLALGGRFTGELFF. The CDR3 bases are TGTGCCAGCAGCTTAGCGCTCGGCGGGAGGTTTACCGGGGAGCTGTTTTTT.